This paragraph reports one T cell receptor beta chain. No cognate antigen has been identified for it. No base-level quality is on record; no much larger clone is a single base apart. This record comes from a study of molecular identifiers for immune sequencing clone quantification (dated by TCRdb to 2016 to 2019). Some background on the complete study: For a replicate experiment, the RNA from either about 20,000 or 100,000 naive CD8 T cells was divided into five aliquots, and four of those aliquots went on to sequencing. The study was a methods study using CD8 T cells to benchmark molecular-identifier clustering-based TCR repertoire sequencing (MIDCIRS) and TCR RNA copy counting. Overall study outcomes, separate from this receptor: In CMV-specific effector cells, over 99% of molecules were held by clones above 20 RNA copies, whereas under 1% of molecules were held by such clones in naive cells. When barcode sub-clustering was not used, chimeric consensus sequences inflated TCR diversity, with chimeras reaching as high as 47%. The sizes of highly expanded clones could end up underestimated when identical TCR molecules share a barcode. Spiked-in Jurkat TCR RNA equivalent to a single cell was reported to be detectable even among 800,000 to 1,000,000 naive CD8 T cells. Naive libraries contained spiked-in Jurkat TCR RNA (more than 9 copies' worth), which is not part of the donor repertoire. Modeling indicated 2.5 to 3 TCR RNA copies recovered per cell, compared with around 10 by digital PCR, which implies a capture efficiency of approximately 30%.

Libraries of naive CD8 T cells were built from around 20,000 to 1,000,000 sorted cells, with 10%, 30% or 50% of the purified RNA used. On a BD FACSAria II, naive CD8 T cells were FACS-sorted as CD8+CD4-CCR7+CD45RA+ and collected into RLT Plus buffer. To test detection sensitivity, Jurkat RNA equal to fewer than 13 TCR copies was added to samples of about 19,000-1,100,000 naive CD8 T cells. Enrichment of CD8 T cells was performed with RosetteSep CD8+ T Cell Enrichment Cocktail and Ficoll-Paque, after which ACK red cell lysis was carried out. Receptors were amplified or captured by PCR. Sequencing relied on a NextSeq 500. Bulk TCR libraries were prepared as previously described, using TCR primers listed in Table S5. The Qiagen AllPrep DNA/RNA kit was used to purify total RNA. Before analysis, reads from multiple sequencing runs of one library were combined. As for how the authors treated the data: Only reads with exact TCR constant sequence were kept, trimmed to 150 nt, and grouped by their 12-nt molecular barcodes. Reads in each barcode group were sub-clustered using a 15% Levenshtein threshold, and a quality-weighted consensus sequence was built for each RNA molecule. Non-functional sequences were removed, as were lower-count sequences one edit away from another. Based on a fit of two negative binomial distributions, barcode sub-clusters having less than 20% of the maximum read count were discarded. The public reads were run again by TCRdb, first through fastp at Q25 and then through MiXCR, and only productive beta chains were kept. All rows with the same CDR3 protein become a single entry with the most common DNA and genes. The V and J calls and clone size are TCRdb's, not the authors'. For this sample the table gives approximately 100,000 distinct CDR3 sequences, of which approximately 40% were detected only once. The top ten clones comprise 4% to 5% of the sample.

V and J lose 4 bases and 5 bases, and a span of 9 bases separates them. For CDR1 and CDR2, the germline V gene (reference sequence) lists MNHEY and SMNVEV. The cysteine opens and the phenylalanine closes a CDR3 of 13 amino acids. Only the CDR3 part of the read is kept: 39 bases, read in frame from the first base. The sequenced sample was naive CD8+ T cells from blood, with Jurkat cell RNA spiked in. The sample's cell subset or site label, in plain terms: FACS-sorted CD8+CD4-CCR7+CD45RA+ naive T cells. This receptor chain uses TRBV27 and TRBJ2-1; TRBD1 is possibly the D segment (6 matching bases). The sequence derives from a human donor in good health. Some libraries in this study had Jurkat cell RNA spiked in. The bases are TGTGCCAGCAGTTATGCAGGGGACAATGAGCAGTTCTTC. It encodes CASSYAGDNEQFF.